A selection of T cell receptor beta chains follows, all from one sample in a study of blood T cell repertoires in COVID-19. The protocol was immunoSEQ multiplex PCR, while the TCRdb copy is restricted to in-frame clones and leaves out a portion. The data show 200,000 or so clones, 84% seen once. Sequenced: peripheral blood. The receptors shown here come from a man aged 40-49 years who had recovered from COVID-19. Each CDR3 is given with its conserved first and last residue. D genes are given only for firm matches. Size is omitted from some rows. Given values are once, few, many or a class for expanded clones.

TRBJ2-7,NA,TRBV9,NA,TGTGCCAGCAGCGTACAGGGGGGCGCAGCCACTTTTACCGAGCAGTACTTC,CASSVQGGAATFTEQYF
TRBJ1-4,TRBD1,TRBV19,NA,TGTGCCAGTAGTTCCTCATCGCGCTGGGACAGGACTCCCGGGAATGAAAAACTGTTTTTT,CASSSSSRWDRTPGNEKLFF
TRBJ2-7,NA,TRBV10-2,few,TGCGCCAGCAGCAATCAGCACGGGAGCTCCTACGAGCAGTACTTC,CASSNQHGSSYEQYF
TRBJ1-1,TRBD1,TRBV9,once,TGTGCCAGCAGCGTAGAGGGACAGGGCTTCGCTGAAGCTTTCTTT,CASSVEGQGFAEAFF
TRBJ2-3,NA,TRBV27,NA,TGTGCCAGCAGTTTATTGGGGGCCGCAGATACGCAGTATTTT,CASSLLGAADTQYF
TRBJ1-2,TRBD1,TRBV20-1,NA,TGCAGTGCTAGTTTACAGGGGGCTGTTGGCTACACCTTC,CSASLQGAVGYTF
TRBJ2-7,NA,TRBV7-2,few,TGTGCCAGCAGCTTAGGGCCGTCAAGGTTACAGGACGAGCAGTACTTC,CASSLGPSRLQDEQYF
TRBJ1-6,NA,TRBV4-3,NA,TGCGCCAGCAGCCAAGGGCCAGGGGTGGCTTCACCCCTCCACTTT,CASSQGPGVASPLHF
TRBJ2-5,NA,TRBV6-5,NA,TGTGCCAGCAGTTTGCGGGGTCAAGAGACCCAGTACTTC,CASSLRGQETQYF
TRBJ1-2,NA,TRBV7-2,NA,TGTGCCAGCAGCCCCGGGGGAAGAACCCTCTATGGCTACACCTTC,CASSPGGRTLYGYTF
TRBJ1-2,NA,TRBV5-5,NA,TGTGCCAGCAGCTTGTACGGGGGGGTTAACTATGGCTACACCTTC,CASSLYGGVNYGYTF
TRBJ2-5,NA,TRBV9,NA,TGTGCCAGCAGCGTAGGATATCTTAGAGAGACCCAGTACTTC,CASSVGYLRETQYF
TRBJ1-2,NA,TRBV7-2,NA,TGTGCCAGCAGCTTGAAGGCAGGGGACTATGGCTACACCTTC,CASSLKAGDYGYTF
TRBJ2-3,TRBD1,TRBV27,few,TGTGCCAGCAGTTTGGGACAGGCCACAGATACGCAGTATTTT,CASSLGQATDTQYF
TRBJ2-1,NA,TRBV7-2,once,TGTGCCAGCAGCTTAATCCCCGGGGGTCGGGGCAATGAGCAGTTCTTC,CASSLIPGGRGNEQFF
TRBJ2-1,TRBD2,TRBV10-3,NA,TGTGCCGCCGCCCAGCGGGAGAATGAGCAGTTCTTC,CAAAQRENEQFF
TRBJ1-6,TRBD1,TRBV7-8,NA,TGTGCCAGCAGCTTAGCCAGGACAGGGACGGTCCTCCTCCACTTT,CASSLARTGTVLLHF
TRBJ1-4,NA,TRBV25-1,NA,TGTGCCAGCTCCCCCCGGGTTAATGAAAAACTGTTTTTT,CASSPRVNEKLFF
TRBJ2-3,NA,TRBV7-2,NA,TGTGCCAGCAGCTTAGCCAGCGGAGCCGATACGCAGTATTTT,CASSLASGADTQYF
TRBJ2-1,TRBD1,TRBV25-1,NA,TGTGCCAGCAGGGGACAGAGCAATGAGCAGTTCTTC,CASRGQSNEQFF
TRBJ1-5,NA,TRBV27,NA,TGTGCCAGCGGGACTTCGACGGTCGCCAACAATCAGCCCCAGCATTTT,CASGTSTVANNQPQHF
TRBJ1-1,NA,TRBV19,NA,TGTGCCAGTAGTATGGGAGGGGTGGACACTGAAGCTTTCTTT,CASSMGGVDTEAFF